The rows below give T cell receptor beta chains drawn from one sample of a study of blood T cell repertoires in COVID-19. The repertoire was sequenced with immunoSEQ multiplex PCR; TCRdb's copy has only in-frame clones and lacks some. The table lists a few hundred thousand clones, 85% to 90% of them singletons. Sequencing was carried out using peripheral blood. Receptor source: a woman aged 30 to 39 with COVID-19, enrolled during active disease. CDR3s include the opening cysteine and the closing phenylalanine or tryptophan. Each record gives: J gene, clone size, V gene, CDR3 length, D gene, CDR3 DNA, CDR3 protein. A D gene is named only where the DNA matches it firmly. Where a row states a size, it is once, few, many or the class of an expanded clone; other rows omit it.

J: TRBJ1-2
size: NA
V: TRBV15
length: 15
D: NA
DNA: TGTGCCACCAGCAGAGTTCGGGGGGTTCACTATGGCTACACCTTC
CDR3: CATSRVRGVHYGYTF

J: TRBJ1-5
size: NA
V: TRBV4-2
length: 16
D: TRBD1
DNA: TGTGCCAGCAGCCAAAAACTCGGGACAGAAGATCAGCCCCAGCATTTT
CDR3: CASSQKLGTEDQPQHF

J: TRBJ1-2
size: once
V: TRBV30
length: 13
D: NA
DNA: TGTGCCTGGACACCCAATTCCGGGGAGGGCTACACCTTC
CDR3: CAWTPNSGEGYTF

J: TRBJ1-3
size: once
V: TRBV18
length: 16
D: TRBD1
DNA: TGTGCCAGCTCCTTGAGAGGACAGGACTCTGGAAACACCATATATTTT
CDR3: CASSLRGQDSGNTIYF

J: TRBJ1-1
size: NA
V: TRBV7-2
length: 15
D: NA
DNA: TGTGCCAGCAAACTGACAAGTGTTATGAACACTGAAGCTTTCTTT
CDR3: CASKLTSVMNTEAFF

J: TRBJ1-5
size: once
V: TRBV2
length: 14
D: TRBD1
DNA: TGTGCCAGTGGAACAGGGGATCGGGATCAGCCCCAGCATTTT
CDR3: CASGTGDRDQPQHF

J: TRBJ2-3
size: NA
V: TRBV27
length: 16
D: NA
DNA: TGTGCCAGCAGTTTATGGGCAGTTCGAGTCACAGATACGCAGTATTTT
CDR3: CASSLWAVRVTDTQYF

J: TRBJ2-7
size: NA
V: TRBV9
length: 11
D: NA
DNA: TGTGCCAGCAGCTCATCATACGAGCAGTACTTC
CDR3: CASSSSYEQYF

J: TRBJ1-2
size: NA
V: TRBV18
length: 14
D: NA
DNA: TGTGCCAGCTCACCACAAAGGGGTGACTATGGCTACACCTTC
CDR3: CASSPQRGDYGYTF

J: TRBJ1-3
size: NA
V: TRBV12-3/TRBV12-4
length: 13
D: NA
DNA: TGTGCCAGCAGCCTAAACGCGGGAAACACCATATATTTT
CDR3: CASSLNAGNTIYF

J: TRBJ1-1
size: few
V: TRBV3-1/TRBV3-2
length: 16
D: NA
DNA: TGTGCCAGCAGCCGTAAAGCCTCTGCGCAGGGCACTGAAGCTTTCTTT
CDR3: CASSRKASAQGTEAFF

J: TRBJ2-7
size: once
V: TRBV12-3/TRBV12-4
length: 13
D: NA
DNA: TGTGCCACCCTGACAGAGAGCTCCTACGAGCAGTACTTC
CDR3: CATLTESSYEQYF

J: TRBJ2-7
size: NA
V: TRBV10-3
length: 15
D: NA
DNA: TGTGCCATCAGTGACCCGGGGGTCCCCATGGACGAGCAGTACTTC
CDR3: CAISDPGVPMDEQYF

J: TRBJ1-1
size: NA
V: TRBV19
length: 14
D: NA
DNA: TGTGCCAGTAGTATAGACAGGGGGAACACTGAAGCTTTCTTT
CDR3: CASSIDRGNTEAFF

J: TRBJ1-4
size: NA
V: TRBV29-1
length: 11
D: TRBD1
DNA: TGCAGCGTTGAAGATAGCGGGACAGTTCTTTTT
CDR3: CSVEDSGTVLF

J: TRBJ1-1
size: NA
V: TRBV11-2
length: 12
D: NA
DNA: TGTGCCAGCAGCCGCTGGAGGGCCGGGGCTTTCTTT
CDR3: CASSRWRAGAFF

J: TRBJ1-5
size: NA
V: TRBV3-1/TRBV3-2
length: 16
D: NA
DNA: TGTGCCAGCAGCCAGGGACACCCCAATAGCAATCAGCCCCAGCATTTT
CDR3: CASSQGHPNSNQPQHF

J: TRBJ1-2
size: NA
V: TRBV3-1/TRBV3-2
length: 16
D: NA
DNA: TGTGCCAGCAGCCAAGATCCCTCTGACAGTAACTATGGCTACACCTTC
CDR3: CASSQDPSDSNYGYTF

J: TRBJ1-1
size: NA
V: TRBV11-1
length: 14
D: NA
DNA: TGTGCCAGCAGCTTAGATCGGGGGAACACTGAAGCTTTCTTT
CDR3: CASSLDRGNTEAFF

J: TRBJ1-4
size: NA
V: TRBV27
length: 14
D: NA
DNA: TGTGCCAGCAGTTGGGGGCTCACGGCGGAAAAACTGTTTTTT
CDR3: CASSWGLTAEKLFF

J: TRBJ1-6
size: NA
V: TRBV5-8
length: 15
D: NA
DNA: TGTGCCAGCAGCAGGAAGGGTCAAGGGGATTCACCCCTCCACTTT
CDR3: CASSRKGQGDSPLHF

J: TRBJ1-1
size: NA
V: TRBV3-1/TRBV3-2
length: 13
D: NA
DNA: TGTGCCAGCAGCCATGCAGGGAACACTGAAGCTTTCTTT
CDR3: CASSHAGNTEAFF

J: TRBJ2-2
size: NA
V: TRBV6-6
length: 15
D: NA
DNA: TGTGCCAGCAGTTACAGCGACCCGAACACCGGGGAGCTGTTTTTT
CDR3: CASSYSDPNTGELFF

J: TRBJ1-2
size: NA
V: TRBV30
length: 14
D: NA
DNA: TGTGCCTGGGATAGGGAGGATTTTAACTATGGCTACACCTTC
CDR3: CAWDREDFNYGYTF

J: TRBJ2-2
size: NA
V: TRBV7-3
length: 13
D: NA
DNA: TGTGCCAGCAGCTTCACAAAGACCGGGGAGCTGTTTTTT
CDR3: CASSFTKTGELFF

J: TRBJ1-5
size: NA
V: TRBV15
length: 15
D: NA
DNA: TGTGCCACCAGCAGAGATCCAGGGCCCGGACAGCCCCAGCATTTT
CDR3: CATSRDPGPGQPQHF

J: TRBJ2-1
size: NA
V: TRBV5-1
length: 14
D: TRBD1
DNA: TGCGCCAGCAGCTCCGGACAGGGCATAGATGAGCAGTTCTTC
CDR3: CASSSGQGIDEQFF

J: TRBJ1-5
size: NA
V: TRBV11-2
length: 17
D: TRBD1
DNA: TGTGCCAGCAGCTTAACCGGGACAGGGGGCGAGGATCAGCCCCAGCATTTT
CDR3: CASSLTGTGGEDQPQHF

J: TRBJ2-1
size: NA
V: TRBV5-1
length: 15
D: NA
DNA: TGCGCCAGCAGTCCCGGGTCCTTTGCCTACAATGAGCAGTTCTTC
CDR3: CASSPGSFAYNEQFF

J: TRBJ2-7
size: NA
V: TRBV4-2
length: 16
D: NA
DNA: TGTGCCAGCAGCGGCCAGGCGAGCGGACGCTCCTACGAGCAGTACTTC
CDR3: CASSGQASGRSYEQYF

J: TRBJ2-5
size: NA
V: TRBV5-1
length: 17
D: TRBD2
DNA: TGCGCCAGCAGCGCCTCTTTAAAGCGGGAGAGGCAAGGGACCCAGTACTTC
CDR3: CASSASLKRERQGTQYF

J: TRBJ1-3
size: NA
V: TRBV28
length: 14
D: NA
DNA: TGTGCCAGCAGTTTCCCGGGAAACGGAAACACCATATATTTT
CDR3: CASSFPGNGNTIYF

J: TRBJ1-5
size: once
V: TRBV6-5
length: 14
D: NA
DNA: TGTGCCAGCAGACCCGGAGGGTACAATCAGCCCCAGCATTTT
CDR3: CASRPGGYNQPQHF

J: TRBJ1-3
size: NA
V: TRBV23-1
length: 20
D: NA
DNA: TGCGCCAGCAGTCAATCGAGGACAGCCGATAAAGGGGTCGAGGGAAACACCATATATTTT
CDR3: CASSQSRTADKGVEGNTIYF

J: TRBJ2-5
size: NA
V: TRBV27
length: 15
D: NA
DNA: TGTGCCAGCAGTTTATCAGCCGTTGCGGGGGAGACCCAGTACTTC
CDR3: CASSLSAVAGETQYF

J: TRBJ2-5
size: once
V: TRBV5-1
length: 17
D: TRBD2
DNA: TGCGCCAGCAGCTTCGTCCCACTAGCGGGAGGGCCGGAGACCCAGTACTTC
CDR3: CASSFVPLAGGPETQYF

J: TRBJ1-1
size: few
V: TRBV30
length: 16
D: NA
DNA: TGTGCCTGGATCGTACGTGGGCACAGCAAGAACACTGAAGCTTTCTTT
CDR3: CAWIVRGHSKNTEAFF

J: TRBJ1-1
size: NA
V: TRBV29-1
length: 13
D: TRBD1
DNA: TGCAGCGTTGGCTCAGGGGGGAACACTGAAGCTTTCTTT
CDR3: CSVGSGGNTEAFF

J: TRBJ2-1
size: NA
V: TRBV11-2
length: 15
D: TRBD2
DNA: TGTGCCAGCAGCCCACTAGCGGGAGGGAGATATGAGCAGTTCTTC
CDR3: CASSPLAGGRYEQFF

J: TRBJ2-7
size: NA
V: TRBV10-3
length: 14
D: TRBD2
DNA: TGTGCCATCAGTCTGGGACTAGCGGGAGGCGAGCAGTACTTC
CDR3: CAISLGLAGGEQYF